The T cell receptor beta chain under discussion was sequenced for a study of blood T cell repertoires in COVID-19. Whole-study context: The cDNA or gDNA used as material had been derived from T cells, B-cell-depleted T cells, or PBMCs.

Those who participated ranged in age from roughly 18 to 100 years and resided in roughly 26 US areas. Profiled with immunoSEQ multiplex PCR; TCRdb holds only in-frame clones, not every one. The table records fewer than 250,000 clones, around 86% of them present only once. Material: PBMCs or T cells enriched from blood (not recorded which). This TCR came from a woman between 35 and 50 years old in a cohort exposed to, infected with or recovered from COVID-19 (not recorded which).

CDR3 loop: CATSKLLGGSYEQYF. The DNA of the CDR3 is TGTGCCACCAGCAAACTGCTCGGGGGCTCCTACGAGCAGTACTTC. This sequence joins TRBV15 and TRBJ2-7; TRBD2 might be the D (6 bases). V lost 4 bases to trimming and J lost 0 bases, with 13 bases between them. CDR1 LNHNV and CDR2 YYDKDF come from the germline V gene (reference sequence). CDR3 length equals 15 residues.